This T cell receptor beta chain was observed in a study of blood T cell repertoires in COVID-19. At the level of the study: Sources were T cells, B-cell-depleted T cells, or PBMCs; the material itself was cDNA or gDNA.

The method was immunoSEQ multiplex PCR; TCRdb's version includes in-frame clones alone and lacks a portion of them. The table includes more than 150,000 clones, less than 85% detected once. Germline trimming cut 2 bases from V and 3 bases from J; bases unmatched to any gene: 7. Germline loops: CDR1 LGHDT, CDR2 YNNKEL (reference sequence). The CDR3 has 16 amino acids. Sequencing input: peripheral blood. The V gene is TRBV3-1 (or the pseudogene TRBV3-2), the J gene TRBJ2-7; 10 positions agree with TRBD1. This receptor was taken from a human donor in a cohort sampled during active COVID-19. For the CDR3, the DNA is TGTGCCAGCAGCCAAACCCGGACAGGGGGGGACTACGAGCAGTACTTC. This gives the protein CASSQTRTGGDYEQYF.